This T cell receptor (beta chain) was sequenced during a study of blood T cell repertoires in COVID-19. Overall study: Sites in the United States, Italy and Spain provided acute and convalescent COVID-19 samples. T cells, B-cell-depleted T cells, or PBMCs provided the cDNA or gDNA that served as material.

Followed over time, Seattle patients had been enrolled while infection was active. This CDR3 has 16 residues. The germline V gene has CDR1 LGHDT and CDR2 YNNKEL (reference sequence). Source study methods: From reference gene primer amplification, estimates of nucleated cell counts were derived. Data came from immunoSEQ multiplex PCR; TCRdb stores just in-frame clones and leaves some out. V, J and clone size derive from that table, while D and trimming were established from the DNA sequence. Of about 95,000 clones in the sample, more than 80% are singletons; the top ten hold 4% to 5.5%. Concerning this clone: At one end the junction does not follow the germline gene, possibly because of a read error.

This chain links TRBV3-1 (or the pseudogene TRBV3-2) with TRBJ1-1, with TRBD1 matching over 7 bases. The sample taken for sequencing was peripheral blood. This clonotype was sampled from a man older than 75 with COVID-19, enrolled during active disease. In DNA form, the CDR3 reads TGTGCCAGCAGCGAAGATTATCGCGCAGGGGGCACTGAAGCTTTCTTT. Translated: CASSEDYRAGGTEAFF.